The 16 T cell receptor beta chains given below trace back to one sample, sequenced in a study of T cells in women clearing cervical HPV infection. Produced via immunoSEQ multiplex PCR; TCRdb's table is partial and in-frame only. The sample totals roughly 28,000 clones. The sequencing sample was made of blood buffy coat. These TCRs come from a woman between 18 and 70 years old with a cervical HPV16 infection that either progressed to CIN3+ or cleared (not recorded which).

As concerns this clone: Read data end 3 residues before the CDR3 end; the end is taken from the germline J gene. The chain combines TRBV6-2 or TRBV6-3 with TRBJ2-7; weak D call: TRBD2 (5 bases). There are 12 residues in the CDR3. Germline CDR1 reads MNHEY; CDR2 reads SVGEGT. Between the trimmed V and J ends, which lost 5 bases and 2 bases, there was a span of 7 bases. The CDR3 here is CASSGLTYEQYF. CDR3 DNA, as far as it was read: TGTGCCAGCAGTGGACTTACCTACGAG.

Comments on this clone: The missing CDR3 end, 3 residues past where the read stops, is filled in from the germline J gene. This chain connects TRBV6-2 or TRBV6-3 to TRBJ2-3; 12 nucleotides match TRBD1. V was pared by 6 bases and J by 7 bases, with 11 bases of the junction left unmatched. Germline CDR1 MNHEY, CDR2 SVGEGT. CDR3 length equals 16 residues. CDR3 sequence reads: CASRPTGTGGLYTQYF. CDR3 bases read: TGTGCCAGCAGACCCACCGGGACAGGGGGCCTATATACG.

A remark on this clone: The CDR3 end falls 3 residues outside the read, so it is completed with the germline J gene. The rearrangement joins TRBV12-3 or TRBV12-4 to TRBJ2-7; 8 positions agree with TRBD1. The CDR3 is 14 residues long. The V and J ends lost 5 bases and 3 bases, in that order; junction bases with no gene match: 6. The sequenced part of the CDR3 DNA is TGTGCCAGCAGTCCCCGGACAGGGAACTACGAG. It is translated as CASSPRTGNYE. The entire CDR3 protein is CASSPRTGNYEQYF.

For this clone: The sequenced fragment ends 3 residues before the CDR3 boundary, so the rest is inferred from the germline J gene. The V and J genes are TRBV7-2 and TRBJ1-4, with no clear D. Trimming cost V 1 base and J 8 bases, with 11 bases left between them. In germline, CDR1 is SGHTA, CDR2 FQGNSA. The CDR3 extends over 14 amino acids. The CDR3: CASSLVPAGEKLFF. The sequenced part of the CDR3 DNA is TGTGCCAGCAGCTTAGTACCCGCCGGGGAAAAA.

Note on this clone: The read stops 3 residues short of the end of the CDR3; the missing end is completed from the germline J gene. J is TRBJ2-3 and V is TRBV20-1; D may be TRBD1 (6 bases). This CDR3 region has 14 residues. CDR1 and CDR2 from the germline V gene are DFQATT and SNEGSKA (reference sequence). The V gene lost 4 bases and the J gene lost 0 bases, with 11 bases spanning the gap. The CDR3 region is CSAIRDTSTDTQYF. The part of the CDR3 DNA that was read is TGCAGTGCTATCCGGGACACGAGCACAGATACG.

As for this clone: The missing CDR3 end, 3 residues past where the read stops, is filled in from the germline J gene. The V call is TRBV7-6, the J call TRBJ2-3; D unclear. Deletions cut 1 base from V and 6 bases from J, with 11 bases between. Germline CDR1 reads SGHVS; CDR2 reads FNYEAQ. The CDR3 is 14 residues long. The CDR3 sequence: CASSLGPHTDTQYF. The DNA read from the CDR3 is TGTGCCAGCAGCTTAGGCCCTCACACGGATACG.

As concerns this clone: The missing CDR3 end, 3 residues past where the read stops, is filled in from the germline J gene. This rearrangement joins TRBV9 to TRBJ2-1; 9 nucleotides line up with TRBD2. The CDR3 covers 15 residues. Germline lookup yields CDR1 SGDLS and CDR2 YYNGEE. J gave up 8 bases and V 7 bases, and 13 bases lay outside the gene matches. The CDR3 protein is CASSTGLALSHEQFF. Incomplete CDR3 DNA: TGTGCCAGCTCCACCGGACTAGCGTTGAGCCATGAG.

A note on this clone: The read finishes 3 residues shy of the CDR3 end, and the germline J gene is used to complete it. The rearrangement links TRBV7-2 to TRBJ1-2, with D perhaps TRBD1 (5 bases). This CDR3 region has 15 residues. CDR1 SGHTA and CDR2 FQGNSA come from the germline V gene. CDR3 bases read: TGTGCCAGCAGCGCAACTAGCGGGGCCTACAATGAC. It translates to CASSATSGAYND. The full CDR3 is CASSATSGAYNDYTF.

Partial CDR3 DNA: TGTGCCAGCAGCTTAGAAGGCAGGGTAGGGGAAAAA. Its protein product is CASSLEGRVGEK. The whole CDR3 reads CASSLEGRVGEKLFF. This chain uses TRBV7-9 with TRBJ1-4, with D perhaps matching TRBD1 (5 bases). The read ends 3 residues shy of where the CDR3 ends; the end is completed using the germline J gene. The CDR3 extends over 15 amino acids. Germline loops: CDR1 SEHNR, CDR2 FQNEAQ (reference sequence). V gave up 1 base and J gave up 8 bases, with 14 bases separating them.

As for this clone: The CDR3 end falls 3 residues outside the read, so it is completed with the germline J gene. The chain joins TRBV12-3 or TRBV12-4 to TRBJ1-6; TRBD1 aligns across 7 bases. V gave up 6 bases and J gave up 9 bases; unmatched junction bases: 8. The CDR3 sequence is 14 residues long. The CDR3 here is CASRTGILGSPLHF. CDR3 DNA (partial): TGTGCCAGCAGGACAGGGATTCTGGGTTCACCC.

The sequenced part of the CDR3 DNA is TGTGCCAGCCGTCCGACAGGGATGGGCCATGAG. Residues: CASRPTGMGHE. The full CDR3 sequence reads CASRPTGMGHEQFF. The chain has TRBV6-2 or TRBV6-3 and TRBJ2-1; 7 bases map to TRBD1. The sequence runs out 3 residues before the end of the CDR3; the remainder is reconstructed from the germline J gene. The V gene end was trimmed by 8 bases and the J gene end by 8 bases; junction bases not matched to a gene: 12. The CDR3 has 14 residues. Germline V gives CDR1 MNHEY, CDR2 SVGEGT.

As for this clone: The read halts 3 residues ahead of the CDR3 end, with the missing end drawn from the germline J gene. The chain joins TRBV18 to TRBJ1-1; D gene ambiguous. CDR3 length: 13 amino acids. The germline V gene has CDR1 KGHSH and CDR2 LQKENI. The V end was cut by 8 bases, the J end by 0 bases, with 10 bases between. The CDR3 reads CASLKGMNTEAFF. The part of the CDR3 DNA that was read is TGTGCCAGCCTCAAGGGCATGAACACTGAA.

About this clone itself: The observed sequence ends 3 residues before the CDR3 terminus, with the missing tail filled in from the germline J gene. The chain carries TRBV7-2 and TRBJ1-2; D is unclear. The CDR3 is 14 amino acids. Germline V gives CDR1 SGHTA, CDR2 FQGNSA. CDR3 in amino acids: CASSLGGPSYDYTF. The part of the CDR3 DNA that was read is TGTGCCAGCAGCTTAGGTGGGCCATCCTACGAC.

Notes on this clone: The observed sequence ends 3 residues before the CDR3 terminus, with the missing tail filled in from the germline J gene. This sequence joins TRBV5-6 and TRBJ1-4; no clear D gene. V gave up 0 bases and J gave up 5 bases, with 8 bases separating them. This CDR3 contains 14 residues. Germline V CDR1 and CDR2: SGHDT, YYEEEE. CDR3 bases read: TGTGCCAGCAGCTTGGATCGGTCGAATGAAAAA. It yields the protein CASSLDRSNEK. The entire CDR3 sequence reads CASSLDRSNEKLFF.

Turning to this clone: The observed sequence ends 3 residues before the CDR3 terminus, with the missing tail filled in from the germline J gene. The V gene is TRBV20-1, the J gene TRBJ2-2, with a tentative D call TRBD2 (5 bases). This CDR3 spans 14 amino acids. Germline lookup yields CDR1 DFQATT and CDR2 SNEGSKA (reference sequence). V was cut by 3 bases and J by 1 base, with 9 bases left in between. CDR3 DNA (partial): TGCAGTGCTAGTCCAGCGGAGAACACCGGGGAG. Translating gives CSASPAENTGE. The complete CDR3 reads CSASPAENTGELFF.

With respect to this clone: The CDR3 end falls 3 residues outside the read, so it is completed with the germline J gene. The rearrangement joins TRBV5-6 to TRBJ1-2; D not certain. The V gene's germline CDR1 is SGHDT and CDR2 YYEEEE. This CDR3 region has 15 residues. CDR3 region: CASSLVAGGRGEYTF. CDR3 bases read: TGTGCCAGCAGCTTGGTTGCGGGAGGGCGAGGTGAG.